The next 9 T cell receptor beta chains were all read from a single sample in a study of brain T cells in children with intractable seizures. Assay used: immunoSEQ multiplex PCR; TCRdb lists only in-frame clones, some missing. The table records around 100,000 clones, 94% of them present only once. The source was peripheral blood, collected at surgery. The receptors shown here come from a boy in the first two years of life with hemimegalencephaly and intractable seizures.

CDR3 sequence reads: CASSLEGLAGHTGELFF. The CDR3 DNA sequence: TGTGCCAGCAGCTTAGAGGGACTAGCGGGACACACCGGGGAGCTGTTTTTT. The genes are TRBV7-9 and TRBJ2-2, with 13 bases lining up with TRBD2. The CDR3 loop spans 17 amino acids. Germline values: CDR1 SEHNR, CDR2 FQNEAQ (reference sequence). V was clipped by 1 base and J by 3 bases; unmatched bases: 2.

The CDR3 DNA is TGTGCCAGCAGCTTGCATCCCCTCGCTAGCGGGAGGGCCCCCTACGAGCAGTACTTC. Its protein is CASSLHPLASGRAPYEQYF. The rearrangement links TRBV11-3 to TRBJ2-7, with 12 bases aligning to TRBD2. V lost 3 bases to trimming and J lost 2 bases; unmatched junction nucleotides: 14. Germline loops: CDR1 SGHNT, CDR2 YENEEA. The CDR3 is made up of 19 amino acids.

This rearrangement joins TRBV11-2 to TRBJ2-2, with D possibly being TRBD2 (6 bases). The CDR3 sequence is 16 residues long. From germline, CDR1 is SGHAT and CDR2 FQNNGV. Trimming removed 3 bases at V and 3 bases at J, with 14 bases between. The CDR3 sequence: CASSFSRESYTGELFF. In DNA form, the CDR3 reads TGTGCCAGCAGCTTTTCCCGGGAGTCTTACACCGGGGAGCTGTTTTTT. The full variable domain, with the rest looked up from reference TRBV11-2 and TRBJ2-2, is EAGVAQSPRYKIIEKRQSVAFWCNPISGHATLYWYQQILGQGPKLLIQFQNNGVVDDSQLPKDRFSAERLKGVDSTLKIQPAKLEDSAVYLCASSFSRESYTGELFFGEGSRLTVL.

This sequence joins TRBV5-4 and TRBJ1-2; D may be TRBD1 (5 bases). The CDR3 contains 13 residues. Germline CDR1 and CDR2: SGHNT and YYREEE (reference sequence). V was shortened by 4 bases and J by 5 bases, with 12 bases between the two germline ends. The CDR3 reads CASSPPGPYGYTF. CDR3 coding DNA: TGTGCCAGCAGCCCGCCGGGACCTTATGGCTACACCTTC.

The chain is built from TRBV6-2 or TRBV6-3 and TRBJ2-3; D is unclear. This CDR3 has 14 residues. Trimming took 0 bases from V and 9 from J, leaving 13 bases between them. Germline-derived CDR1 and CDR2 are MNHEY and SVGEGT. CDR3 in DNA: TGTGCCAGCAGTTACTCGATGGTCTCCGAAACGCAGTATTTT. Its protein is CASSYSMVSETQYF.

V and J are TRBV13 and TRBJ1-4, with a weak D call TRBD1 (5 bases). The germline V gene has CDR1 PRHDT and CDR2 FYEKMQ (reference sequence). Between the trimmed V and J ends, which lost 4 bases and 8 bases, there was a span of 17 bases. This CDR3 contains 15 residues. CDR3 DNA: TGTGCCAGCAGCTACCAGGGCCGCCAACGGGAAAAACTGTTTTTT. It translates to CASSYQGRQREKLFF. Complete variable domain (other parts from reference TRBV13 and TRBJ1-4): AAGVIQSPRHLIKEKRETATLKCYPIPRHDTVYWYQQGPGQDPQFLISFYEKMQSDKGSIPDRFSAQQFSDYHSELNMSSLELGDSALYFCASSYQGRQREKLFFGSGTQLSVL.

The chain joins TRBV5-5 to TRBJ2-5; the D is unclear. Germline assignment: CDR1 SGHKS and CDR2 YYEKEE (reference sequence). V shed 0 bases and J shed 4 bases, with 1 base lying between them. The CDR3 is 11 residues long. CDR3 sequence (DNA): TGTGCCAGCAGCTTGGTAGAGACCCAGTACTTC. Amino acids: CASSLVETQYF.

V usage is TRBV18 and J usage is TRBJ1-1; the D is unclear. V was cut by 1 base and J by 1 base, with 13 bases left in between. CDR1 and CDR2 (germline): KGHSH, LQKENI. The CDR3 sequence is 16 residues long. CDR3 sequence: CASSPRVAMGNTEAFF. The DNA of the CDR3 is TGTGCCAGCTCACCACGGGTGGCCATGGGGAACACTGAAGCTTTCTTT.

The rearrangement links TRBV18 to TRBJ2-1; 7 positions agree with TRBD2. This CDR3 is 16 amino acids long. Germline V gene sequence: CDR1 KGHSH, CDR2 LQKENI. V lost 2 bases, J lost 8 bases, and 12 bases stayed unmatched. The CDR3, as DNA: TGTGCCAGCTCACCAGCGACTGGCGGGAGTAGGGATGAGCAGTTCTTC. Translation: CASSPATGGSRDEQFF. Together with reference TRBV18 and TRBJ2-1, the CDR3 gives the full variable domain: NAGVMQNPRHLVRRRGQEARLRCSPMKGHSHVYWYRQLPEEGLKFMVYLQKENIIDESGMPKERFSAEFPKEGPSILRIQQVVRGDSAAYFCASSPATGGSRDEQFFGPGTRLTVL.